The 20 T cell receptor beta chains below were found in one sample sequenced in a study of identical twins. TCRdb re-derived calls from the 5' RACE reads in MiXCR, one entry per CDR3 protein. The profile shows hundreds of thousands of distinct CDR3 sequences, roughly 7% of them singletons. These data are also associated with another study on yellow fever vaccine responses in identical twins.

Sequenced sample: memory (CD45RO+) T cells sorted from blood. Receptors were obtained from a woman between 18 and 30 years old in good health.

The rearrangement links TRBV7-2 to TRBJ2-5; 16 positions agree with TRBD2. Germline trimming cut 4 bases from V and 1 base from J; bases unmatched to any gene: 3. There are 17 residues in the CDR3. The germline gives CDR1 SGHTA, CDR2 FQGNSA. CDR3 region: CASSSGLAGGFQETQYF. CDR3 sequence (DNA): TGTGCCAGCAGCTCGGGACTAGCGGGGGGGTTCCAAGAGACCCAGTACTTC.

A note on this clonotype: One junction end disagrees with the germline gene, perhaps due to a read error. The chain combines TRBV20-1 with TRBJ2-3; 12 bases are shared with TRBD2. CDR3 length: 18 residues. Germline lookup yields CDR1 DFQATT and CDR2 SNEGSKA (reference sequence). CDR3 region: CCARDPGLAGVRTDTQYF. DNA for the CDR3: TGCTGTGCTAGAGATCCGGGACTAGCGGGCGTCCGCACAGATACGCAGTATTTT.

The chain is built from TRBV7-9 and TRBJ2-1; 10 positions match TRBD1. The CDR3 has 15 residues. V trimming: 2 bases; J trimming: 5 bases; junction bases outside the gene matches: 3. CDR1 is SEHNR, CDR2 FQNEAQ, per germline (reference sequence). Here the CDR3 DNA reads TGTGCCAGCAGCTTACTGGGACAGGGGAACAATGAGCAGTTCTTC. Amino acid sequence: CASSLLGQGNNEQFF.

In this sample, this clonotype turned up a few times. Since no conserved phenylalanine or tryptophan closes the CDR3, a read error is the likely cause. Because the CDR3's place on the DNA is in doubt, the DNA is left out and the CDR3 is given as listed by TCRdb. This sequence joins TRBV6-2 or TRBV6-3 and TRBJ2-3; TRBD2, the D gene given by the table, was not confirmed from the DNA. Germline lookup yields CDR1 MNHEY and CDR2 SVGEGT. The CDR3 totals 11 residues, both ends included. The CDR3: CASSPGTSQSL.

In this sample, this clonotype turned up many times. CDR3 loop: CASSPGTSPLHF. As DNA, the CDR3 is TGTGCCAGCAGTCCAGGGACATCACCCCTCCACTTT. V gene TRBV6-6 combines with J gene TRBJ1-6; D is perhaps TRBD1 (6 bases). CDR3 size: 12 residues. Trimming stripped 5 bases from V and 10 bases from J, with 9 bases between. CDR1 and CDR2 (germline): MNHNY, SVGAGI (reference sequence).

This clonotype was picked up a small number of times. The chain couples TRBV2 to TRBJ2-5; TRBD2 might be the D (6 bases). The germline V gene encodes CDR1 SNHLY and CDR2 FYNNEI. The ends were cut back, 7 bases at V and 2 bases at J, with 11 bases in the middle. The CDR3 runs to 13 residues. The CDR3: CASISLAQETQYF. The DNA of the CDR3 is TGTGCCAGCATTTCCCTAGCGCAAGAGACCCAGTACTTC.

This clonotype came up a few times. CDR3 nucleotide sequence: TGTGCCAGCCAGATCGAGGTTGAGCAGTTCTTC. It is translated as CASQIEVEQFF. J is TRBJ2-1 and V is TRBV25-1; D not certain. Germline V gene sequence: CDR1 MGHDK, CDR2 SYGVNS. V was cut by 8 bases and J by 9 bases, with 11 bases left in between. The CDR3 totals 11 residues.

This clonotype was picked up many times. V gene TRBV5-5 combines with J gene TRBJ2-1; the D is unclear. The CDR3 has 15 amino acids. The germline V gene has CDR1 SGHKS and CDR2 YYEKEE (reference sequence). Trimming removed 2 bases at V and 1 base at J, with 10 bases between. The CDR3 DNA is TGTGCCAGCAGCTTTTCTCTGACTTCCTACAATGAGCAGTTCTTC. Its translation: CASSFSLTSYNEQFF.

This clonotype was found a few times. Relative to the germline gene, one junction end is altered; a read error may explain this. The V call is TRBV13, the J call TRBJ2-2, with 9 bases aligning to TRBD1. This CDR3 contains 17 residues. Germline V gene sequence: CDR1 PRHDT, CDR2 FYEKMQ (reference sequence). This chain's CDR3 is CASSWRIQGANTGELFF. The DNA for the CDR3 is TGTGCCAGCAGCTGGAGAATACAGGGGGCGAATACCGGGGAGCTGTTTTTT.

This clonotype showed up just a few times. DNA of the CDR3: TGCAGCGTTCTGACTAGCGGGAGATATGAGCAGTTCTTC. Its protein product is CSVLTSGRYEQFF. The chain combines TRBV29-1 with TRBJ2-1; 12 nucleotides agree with TRBD2. Unmatched junction bases numbered 4, after V lost 5 bases and J lost 8 bases. The germline V gene encodes CDR1 SQVTM and CDR2 ANQGSEA. The CDR3 contains 13 residues.

This clonotype appeared a few times. The chain recombines TRBV28 with TRBJ2-7; 7 nucleotides align to TRBD1. The CDR3 sequence is 15 residues long. V gave up 5 bases and J gave up 5 bases; unmatched junction bases: 12. Germline V gene data show CDR1 as MDHEN and CDR2 as SYDVKM. The CDR3 region is CASSTTGTVTHEQYV. The CDR3 region has the DNA TGTGCCAGCAGTACCACCGGGACAGTCACGCACGAGCAGTACGTC.

This clonotype has ten or more counts. This rearrangement joins TRBV7-9 to TRBJ2-1; D possibly corresponds to TRBD2 (5 bases). V shed 3 bases and J shed 8 bases, with 20 bases lying between them. This CDR3 is built from 16 residues. In germline, CDR1 is SEHNR, CDR2 FQNEAQ (reference sequence). The CDR3: CASSFKVRTLSDEQFF. The CDR3 bases are TGTGCCAGCAGCTTTAAAGTGCGGACCCTTAGCGATGAGCAGTTCTTC.

This clonotype was detected ten times or more. The rearrangement links TRBV28 to TRBJ1-5; 7 bases agree with TRBD1. The CDR3 has 13 amino acids. Unmatched junction bases numbered 4, after V lost 4 bases and J lost 7 bases. The germline CDR1 and CDR2 sequences are MDHEN and SYDVKM. CDR3 DNA sequence: TGTGCCAGCAGTTACAGGGGTAGACAGCCCCAGCATTTT. Amino acid sequence: CASSYRGRQPQHF.

This clonotype was seen a handful of times. The chain employs TRBV24-1 and TRBJ2-3, with 10 bases matching TRBD2. V shed 2 bases, J shed 2 bases, and the junction held 3 bases outside the gene matches. CDR3 length: 16 residues. CDR1 and CDR2 from the germline V gene are KGHDR and SFDVKD. The CDR3 sequence is CATSDWLAGATDTQYF. The CDR3 region has the DNA TGTGCCACCAGTGATTGGCTAGCGGGGGCCACAGATACGCAGTATTTT.

The gene calls are TRBV27 and TRBJ2-3, with D perhaps matching TRBD2 (5 bases). Germline values: CDR1 MNHEY, CDR2 SMNVEV (reference sequence). CDR3 length equals 18 residues. V was trimmed by 10 bases and J by 0 bases, leaving 26 bases between them. This CDR3 is CATSRLGRGFTSTDTQYF. The CDR3 nucleotides read TGTGCCACCTCGAGGCTAGGTAGAGGGTTTACTAGCACAGATACGCAGTATTTT.

This clonotype was detected many times. The gene calls are TRBV2 and TRBJ2-3; D remains unclear. CDR1 and CDR2 (germline): SNHLY, FYNNEI. Trimming took 6 bases from V and 6 from J, leaving 10 bases between them. The CDR3 covers 12 residues. This CDR3 is CASSGDGDTQYF. The CDR3 region has the DNA TGTGCCAGCAGCGGTGATGGGGATACGCAGTATTTT.

This clonotype was observed a few times. The V and J genes are TRBV11-2 and TRBJ2-2; D might be TRBD1 or TRBD2, each matching 5 bases. The CDR3 totals 18 residues. Germline assignment: CDR1 SGHAT and CDR2 FQNNGV. V was cut by 5 bases and J by 0 bases, with 19 bases left in between. CDR3 sequence reads: CASSPKLGTLSNTGELFF. The DNA for the CDR3 is TGTGCCAGCAGCCCAAAGTTGGGGACCCTCTCGAACACCGGGGAGCTGTTTTTT.

This chain uses TRBV28 with TRBJ1-5; a weak D match, TRBD1 (6 bases). The CDR3 contains 15 residues. Germline CDR1 reads MDHEN; CDR2 reads SYDVKM. V lost 3 bases to trimming and J lost 5 bases, with 14 bases between them. CDR3 nucleotides: TGTGCCAGCAGTTTTACCGGGGGCTCCTATCAGCCCCAGCATTTT. Residues: CASSFTGGSYQPQHF.

This clonotype has a count of ten or more. The chain couples TRBV20-1 to TRBJ2-7; 10 nucleotides agree with TRBD2. V was clipped by 1 base and J by 12 bases; unmatched bases: 9. The germline CDR1 and CDR2 sequences are DFQATT and SNEGSKA (reference sequence). CDR3 length: 13 amino acids. CDR3: CSARAPGLAIPYV. In DNA form, the CDR3 reads TGCAGTGCTAGAGCTCCGGGACTAGCGATTCCGTACGTC.

This clonotype has ten or more counts. The chain carries TRBV5-1 and TRBJ1-6; weak D call: TRBD1 (5 bases). The CDR3 totals 15 residues. Between the trimmed V and J ends, which lost 0 bases and 7 bases, there was a span of 11 bases. In germline, CDR1 is SGHRS, CDR2 YFSETQ. The CDR3 DNA follows: TGCGCCAGCAGCTTGGAGGGGACGGCAAATTCACCCCTCCACTTT. Protein product: CASSLEGTANSPLHF.